This is a list of T cell receptor beta chains from one sample in a study of T cell changes during pregnancy in multiple sclerosis. The repertoire was sequenced with immunoSEQ multiplex PCR; TCRdb's copy has only in-frame clones and lacks some. The table includes tens of thousands of clones, roughly 88% detected once. The material sequenced was peripheral blood, taken in the third trimester of pregnancy. The receptors here all came from a female donor in good health, enrolled as a control in a pregnancy study. Both conserved end residues are part of each CDR3. The order of the fields is D gene, J gene, clone size, V gene, CDR3 protein, CDR3 DNA. D genes are given only for firm matches. Only part of the rows carry a size: once, few, many, or a class if the clone is expanded.

D gene: TRBD2
J gene: TRBJ2-2
clone size: .
V gene: TRBV4-2
CDR3 protein: CASSQEAGGRLGELFF
CDR3 DNA: TGTGCCAGCAGCCAAGAGGCGGGAGGAAGGCTCGGGGAGCTGTTTTTT

D gene: TRBD2
J gene: TRBJ2-2
clone size: .
V gene: TRBV14
CDR3 protein: CASMRLAGAGELFF
CDR3 DNA: TGTGCCAGCATGCGACTAGCGGGAGCCGGGGAGCTGTTTTTT

D gene: TRBD1
J gene: TRBJ2-1
clone size: .
V gene: TRBV20-1
CDR3 protein: CSAYYRGEQFF
CDR3 DNA: TGCAGTGCTTACTACAGGGGTGAGCAGTTCTTC

D gene: TRBD2
J gene: TRBJ2-1
clone size: .
V gene: TRBV7-2
CDR3 protein: CASSLVASGGNNEQFF
CDR3 DNA: TGTGCCAGCAGCTTAGTTGCTAGCGGGGGGAACAATGAGCAGTTCTTC

D gene: .
J gene: TRBJ1-2
clone size: .
V gene: TRBV20-1
CDR3 protein: CSAGRGVGYTF
CDR3 DNA: TGCAGTGCTGGGAGGGGGGTTGGCTACACCTTC

D gene: .
J gene: TRBJ2-3
clone size: .
V gene: TRBV5-1
CDR3 protein: CASSLGGKDTQYF
CDR3 DNA: TGCGCCAGCAGCTTGGGAGGCAAAGATACGCAGTATTTT

D gene: TRBD2
J gene: TRBJ2-1
clone size: .
V gene: TRBV15
CDR3 protein: CATSRASGSSYNEQFF
CDR3 DNA: TGTGCCACCAGCAGAGCCAGCGGGAGCTCCTACAATGAGCAGTTCTTC

D gene: .
J gene: TRBJ1-6
clone size: few
V gene: TRBV9
CDR3 protein: CASKEGRDNSPLHF
CDR3 DNA: TGTGCCAGCAAAGAGGGCAGAGATAATTCACCCCTCCACTTT

D gene: TRBD2
J gene: TRBJ2-1
clone size: .
V gene: TRBV2
CDR3 protein: CATRTGGSSYNEQFF
CDR3 DNA: TGTGCCACACGGACGGGCGGGAGCTCCTACAATGAGCAGTTCTTC

D gene: .
J gene: TRBJ1-1
clone size: .
V gene: TRBV18
CDR3 protein: CASSRTWGGGFETEAFF
CDR3 DNA: TGTGCCAGCTCGCGGACGTGGGGGGGCGGTTTTGAAACTGAAGCTTTCTTT

D gene: .
J gene: TRBJ1-5
clone size: .
V gene: TRBV19
CDR3 protein: CASSPGQYNQPQHF
CDR3 DNA: TGTGCCAGTAGTCCAGGACAGTACAATCAGCCCCAGCATTTT

D gene: TRBD2
J gene: TRBJ2-1
clone size: .
V gene: TRBV25-1
CDR3 protein: CASSARTSGGGEQFF
CDR3 DNA: TGTGCCAGCAGTGCTCGCACTAGCGGGGGTGGTGAGCAGTTCTTC

D gene: .
J gene: TRBJ2-1
clone size: .
V gene: TRBV28
CDR3 protein: CASNLGSEGHEQFF
CDR3 DNA: TGTGCCAGCAACCTGGGGTCAGAGGGCCATGAGCAGTTCTTC

D gene: .
J gene: TRBJ2-3
clone size: .
V gene: TRBV15
CDR3 protein: CATSRSITDTQYF
CDR3 DNA: TGTGCCACCAGCAGATCAATCACAGATACGCAGTATTTT

D gene: .
J gene: TRBJ1-1
clone size: .
V gene: TRBV7-2
CDR3 protein: CASSFGQTEAFF
CDR3 DNA: TGTGCCAGCAGCTTCGGACAGACCGAAGCTTTCTTT

D gene: TRBD2
J gene: TRBJ2-3
clone size: .
V gene: TRBV10-3
CDR3 protein: CAMPDEGGSTDTQYF
CDR3 DNA: TGTGCCATGCCTGATGAGGGAGGGTCCACAGATACGCAGTATTTT

D gene: .
J gene: TRBJ1-2
clone size: .
V gene: TRBV6-7
CDR3 protein: CASTTRRQNYGYTF
CDR3 DNA: TGTGCCAGCACCACGAGGCGGCAAAACTATGGCTACACCTTC

D gene: TRBD2
J gene: TRBJ2-5
clone size: .
V gene: TRBV11-2
CDR3 protein: CASSLVPAGAQETQYF
CDR3 DNA: TGTGCCAGCAGCTTAGTTCCAGCGGGGGCCCAAGAGACCCAGTACTTC

D gene: TRBD1
J gene: TRBJ1-1
clone size: .
V gene: TRBV12-5
CDR3 protein: CASGPTGTAEAFF
CDR3 DNA: TGTGCTAGTGGACCGACAGGGACTGCTGAAGCTTTCTTT

D gene: TRBD1
J gene: TRBJ2-6
clone size: .
V gene: TRBV25-1
CDR3 protein: CASSEYEQGVSGANVLTF
CDR3 DNA: TGTGCCAGCAGTGAATACGAACAGGGGGTGTCTGGGGCCAACGTCCTGACTTTC

D gene: TRBD1
J gene: TRBJ2-7
clone size: .
V gene: TRBV15
CDR3 protein: CATSTGTGSSYEQYF
CDR3 DNA: TGTGCCACCAGCACGGGGACAGGAAGCTCCTACGAGCAGTACTTC

D gene: .
J gene: TRBJ1-1
clone size: .
V gene: TRBV7-6
CDR3 protein: CASSLVIGTTEAFF
CDR3 DNA: TGTGCCAGCAGCTTAGTTATCGGTACTACTGAAGCTTTCTTT

D gene: .
J gene: TRBJ1-1
clone size: .
V gene: TRBV5-5
CDR3 protein: CASSFGMNTEAFF
CDR3 DNA: TGTGCCAGCAGCTTCGGGATGAACACTGAAGCTTTCTTT

D gene: .
J gene: TRBJ2-7
clone size: .
V gene: TRBV5-1
CDR3 protein: CASSLASHLSDEQYF
CDR3 DNA: TGCGCCAGCAGCTTGGCCAGCCATCTTAGCGACGAGCAGTACTTC

D gene: TRBD2
J gene: TRBJ2-2
clone size: .
V gene: TRBV5-1
CDR3 protein: CASSLDSGRAVGELFF
CDR3 DNA: TGCGCCAGCAGCTTGGACAGCGGGAGGGCCGTCGGGGAGCTGTTTTTT

D gene: .
J gene: TRBJ2-1
clone size: .
V gene: TRBV27
CDR3 protein: CASTHSGDTYNEQFF
CDR3 DNA: TGTGCCAGCACCCACTCTGGGGACACGTACAATGAGCAGTTCTTC

D gene: TRBD2
J gene: TRBJ2-2
clone size: .
V gene: TRBV4-3
CDR3 protein: CASAWTRGPGELFF
CDR3 DNA: TGCGCCAGCGCATGGACTAGAGGCCCCGGGGAGCTGTTTTTT

D gene: TRBD1
J gene: TRBJ2-7
clone size: .
V gene: TRBV6-5
CDR3 protein: CASTMTGVLVDEQYF
CDR3 DNA: TGTGCCAGCACTATGACAGGGGTTTTGGTCGACGAGCAGTACTTC

D gene: TRBD2
J gene: TRBJ2-7
clone size: .
V gene: TRBV5-1
CDR3 protein: CASSLGEPGSSGEYYEQYF
CDR3 DNA: TGCGCCAGCAGCTTGGGAGAGCCTGGCTCTAGCGGGGAATACTACGAGCAGTACTTC

D gene: TRBD2
J gene: TRBJ2-7
clone size: .
V gene: TRBV6-6
CDR3 protein: CASRVAGTTYEQYF
CDR3 DNA: TGTGCCAGCAGAGTGGCAGGGACTACCTACGAGCAGTACTTC

D gene: TRBD1
J gene: TRBJ1-1
clone size: .
V gene: TRBV13
CDR3 protein: CASRGQANTEAFF
CDR3 DNA: TGTGCCAGCAGGGGACAGGCGAACACTGAAGCTTTCTTT

D gene: .
J gene: TRBJ2-1
clone size: .
V gene: TRBV9
CDR3 protein: CASSVDRVPLREQFF
CDR3 DNA: TGTGCCAGCAGCGTAGACAGGGTACCCCTCCGGGAGCAGTTCTTC

D gene: .
J gene: TRBJ1-2
clone size: .
V gene: TRBV19
CDR3 protein: CASSIAQIRYGYTF
CDR3 DNA: TGTGCCAGTAGTATCGCCCAGATACGCTATGGCTACACCTTC

D gene: TRBD1
J gene: TRBJ1-2
clone size: .
V gene: TRBV10-3
CDR3 protein: CAILRGQGAFYGYTF
CDR3 DNA: TGTGCCATCCTAAGGGGACAGGGGGCCTTTTATGGCTACACCTTC

D gene: TRBD2
J gene: TRBJ2-1
clone size: .
V gene: TRBV5-6
CDR3 protein: CASSLGGGYNEQFF
CDR3 DNA: TGTGCCAGCAGCTTGGGCGGGGGCTACAATGAGCAGTTCTTC

D gene: TRBD1
J gene: TRBJ1-2
clone size: .
V gene: TRBV11-3
CDR3 protein: CASSSATGRDYGYTF
CDR3 DNA: TGTGCCAGCAGCTCAGCGACAGGGCGGGACTATGGCTACACCTTC

D gene: .
J gene: TRBJ2-7
clone size: .
V gene: TRBV28
CDR3 protein: CASSLMGPRTYEQYF
CDR3 DNA: TGTGCCAGCAGTTTAATGGGGCCTCGGACGTACGAGCAGTACTTC

D gene: TRBD1
J gene: TRBJ1-3
clone size: .
V gene: TRBV7-9
CDR3 protein: CASSFVDRVGNTIYF
CDR3 DNA: TGTGCCAGCAGCTTCGTAGACAGGGTCGGAAACACCATATATTTT

D gene: .
J gene: TRBJ2-3
clone size: .
V gene: TRBV19
CDR3 protein: CASSPRTISTDTQYF
CDR3 DNA: TGTGCCAGTAGTCCGCGGACTATCAGCACAGATACGCAGTATTTT

D gene: TRBD1
J gene: TRBJ2-7
clone size: .
V gene: TRBV6-4
CDR3 protein: CASPWETGGEQYF
CDR3 DNA: TGTGCCAGCCCTTGGGAAACAGGGGGCGAGCAGTACTTC

D gene: TRBD2
J gene: TRBJ2-1
clone size: .
V gene: TRBV10-3
CDR3 protein: CAISESTSGSMNEQFF
CDR3 DNA: TGTGCCATCAGTGAGTCGACTAGCGGGAGTATGAATGAGCAGTTCTTC

D gene: .
J gene: TRBJ2-1
clone size: .
V gene: TRBV5-1
CDR3 protein: CASSRVAVLYNEQFF
CDR3 DNA: TGCGCCAGCAGTCGCGTAGCGGTACTCTACAATGAGCAGTTCTTC

D gene: TRBD1
J gene: TRBJ1-2
clone size: .
V gene: TRBV23-1
CDR3 protein: CASSQKPRTGGGYTF
CDR3 DNA: TGCGCCAGCAGTCAGAAGCCCAGGACAGGAGGAGGCTACACCTTC

D gene: .
J gene: TRBJ2-7
clone size: .
V gene: TRBV7-8
CDR3 protein: CASSLGTGGSLSYEQYF
CDR3 DNA: TGTGCCAGCAGCTTAGGCACAGGCGGTTCCCTCTCCTACGAGCAGTACTTC